The 16 T cell receptor beta chains given below trace back to one sample, sequenced in a study of neurological immune-mediated disorders. TCRdb re-called the 5' RACE reads with MiXCR, one entry per CDR3 protein. The table lists tens of thousands of distinct CDR3 sequences, roughly 3.5% of them singletons. Sequencing was performed on PBMCs. These receptors all come from a woman in her forties or fifties with multiple sclerosis.

The sample holds many counts of this clonotype. The gene calls are TRBV20-1 and TRBJ2-5, with TRBD1 matching 11 bases. V lost 5 bases and J lost 7; bases outside the gene matches: 12. The germline V gene encodes CDR1 DFQATT and CDR2 SNEGSKA (reference sequence). The CDR3 is made up of 15 amino acids. DNA for the CDR3: TGCAGTGCTCCCGGGACAGGGGGAAGTGAAGGGACCCAGTACTTC. This encodes CSAPGTGGSEGTQYF.

This clonotype occurred many times. The chain links TRBV7-2 to TRBJ1-3; unclear D gene. Trimming removed 5 bases from V and 2 bases from J, with 19 bases in between. There are 17 residues in the CDR3. Per the germline V gene, CDR1 is SGHTA and CDR2 is FQGNSA. The CDR3 nucleotides read TGTGCCAGCAGCCATCCTCCCTTGGGCAGAACTGGAAACACCATATATTTT. It codes for CASSHPPLGRTGNTIYF.

This clonotype was detected many times. This rearrangement joins TRBV9 to TRBJ2-5; 8 positions match TRBD2. CDR1 is SGDLS, CDR2 YYNGEE, per germline. V shed 0 bases and J 3 bases; nucleotides not matched to a gene: 7. The CDR3 contains 16 residues. The CDR3 DNA reads as TGTGCCAGCAGCGTAGGACCCGGGGGGGCGGAAGAGACCCAGTACTTC. Translated, it gives CASSVGPGGAEETQYF.

This clonotype was observed at least ten times. The J gene is TRBJ1-2, the V gene TRBV5-6; no clear D. Deletions cut 0 bases from V and 1 base from J, with 10 bases between. From germline, CDR1 is SGHDT and CDR2 YYEEEE. The CDR3 is 15 amino acids. The CDR3 protein is CASSLVFRNNYGYTF. The CDR3 DNA reads as TGTGCCAGCAGCTTGGTTTTTCGGAATAACTATGGCTACACCTTC.

Ten or more counts support this clonotype. CDR3 in amino acids: CASSGSGSGKAFF. In DNA, the CDR3 is TGTGCCAGCAGCGGTTCGGGCTCGGGGAAAGCTTTCTTT. The rearrangement uses TRBV9 and TRBJ1-1; D unresolved. Germline CDR1 SGDLS, CDR2 YYNGEE. V was pared by 3 bases and J by 9 bases, with 15 bases between. There are 13 residues in the CDR3.

In this sample, this clonotype turned up many times. The V gene is TRBV2, the J gene TRBJ2-3; possible D gene TRBD2, 5 bases. This CDR3 is built from 14 residues. V was clipped by 6 bases and J by 3 bases, with 13 bases between them. In germline, CDR1 is SNHLY, CDR2 FYNNEI. As DNA, the CDR3 is TGTGCCAGCAGCTTCCCGCGGGCAACAGATACGCAGTATTTT. Translating gives CASSFPRATDTQYF.

This clonotype was detected ten times or more. This chain uses TRBV12-3 or TRBV12-4 with TRBJ2-7; D is ambiguous. Trimming left V 6 bases short and J 6 bases short, with 9 bases between. The CDR3 is made up of 11 amino acids. The CDR3 sequence is CASRETGEQYF. The DNA for the CDR3 is TGTGCCAGCAGGGAGACTGGCGAGCAGTACTTC.

This clonotype appeared many times. The chain carries TRBV4-3 and TRBJ2-1; D is perhaps TRBD2 (5 bases). Between the trimmed V and J ends, which lost 0 bases and 7 bases, there was a span of 16 bases. The CDR3 is 16 amino acids. Germline loops: CDR1 LGHNA, CDR2 YSLEER. The CDR3 DNA is TGCGCCAGCAGCCAAGATCGTGCACCATCGGGGAATGAGCAGTTCTTC. Translation: CASSQDRAPSGNEQFF.

This clonotype was counted many times. The CDR3 bases are TGTGCCAGCACCACCAGGACTAGCGGGGCCTACAATGAGCAGTTCTTC. Its translation: CASTTRTSGAYNEQFF. This chain connects TRBV12-3 or TRBV12-4 to TRBJ2-1; 12 bases fit TRBD2. V lost 7 bases to trimming and J lost 2 bases; unmatched junction nucleotides: 6. CDR3 length: 16 amino acids.

The sample holds many counts of this clonotype. J is TRBJ2-7 and V is TRBV7-9, with 12 bases matching TRBD2. The CDR3 is 17 residues long. Germline V CDR1 and CDR2: SEHNR, FQNEAQ (reference sequence). J lost 0 bases, V lost 5 bases, and 8 bases had no gene match. DNA of the CDR3: TGTGCCAGCAGCCAGCCACTAGCGGGGGGCACCTCCTACGAGCAGTACTTC. Protein product: CASSQPLAGGTSYEQYF.

This clonotype came up many times. The chain has TRBV27 and TRBJ1-3, with 9 bases identical to TRBD1. Germline V gene lookup returns CDR1 MNHEY and CDR2 SMNVEV (reference sequence). This CDR3 region has 17 residues. V shed 4 bases, J shed 1 base, and the junction held 8 bases outside the gene matches. The CDR3 loop is CASSSRDRVPSGNTIYF. Here the CDR3 DNA reads TGTGCCAGCAGTTCCCGGGACAGGGTTCCTTCTGGAAACACCATATATTTT.

The rearrangement uses TRBV20-1 and TRBJ2-1; TRBD1 or TRBD2 may be the D gene (5 bases each). From germline, CDR1 is DFQATT and CDR2 SNEGSKA (reference sequence). Between the trimmed V and J ends, which lost 7 bases and 10 bases, there was a span of 20 bases. This CDR3 has 13 residues. CDR3 DNA sequence: TGCAGTGACATGACCACTCAGGGAGCGGAGCAGTTCTTC. Its protein is CSDMTTQGAEQFF.

In its sample, this clonotype was seen many times. The V and J genes are TRBV12-3 or TRBV12-4 and TRBJ2-7; D unclear. The CDR3 runs 14 residues. V was pared by 3 bases and J by 0 bases, with 9 bases between. CDR3: CASSFGDHSYEQYF. In DNA, the CDR3 is TGTGCCAGCAGTTTCGGTGACCACTCCTACGAGCAGTACTTC.

At least ten counts were recorded for this clonotype. The chain uses TRBV5-1 and TRBJ2-1; no firm D call. Trimming left V 0 bases short and J 1 base short, with 8 bases between. Germline loops: CDR1 SGHRS, CDR2 YFSETQ. The CDR3 contains 15 residues. In DNA form, the CDR3 reads TGCGCCAGCAGCTTGGTTGTGGGATCCTACAATGAGCAGTTCTTC. As protein: CASSLVVGSYNEQFF.

This clonotype came up many times. The V and J genes are TRBV7-9 and TRBJ1-1; D call uncertain. In germline, CDR1 is SEHNR, CDR2 FQNEAQ (reference sequence). V was pared by 3 bases and J by 1 base, with 9 bases between. This CDR3 is 14 amino acids long. Written as DNA, the CDR3 is TGTGCCAGCAGCTTGCCGGGGTCGAACACTGAAGCTTTCTTT. Protein: CASSLPGSNTEAFF. Together with reference TRBV7-9 and TRBJ1-1, the CDR3 gives the full variable domain: DTGVSQNPRHKITKRGQNVTFRCDPISEHNRLYWYRQTLGQGPEFLTYFQNEAQLEKSRLLSDRFSAERPKGSFSTLEIQRTEQGDSAMYLCASSLPGSNTEAFFGQGTRLTVV.

There are many counts of this clonotype. The V and J genes are TRBV20-1 and TRBJ2-1; D is unresolved. V lost 0 bases to trimming and J lost 9 bases, with 15 bases between them. From germline, CDR1 is DFQATT and CDR2 SNEGSKA (reference sequence). The CDR3 consists of 14 residues. CDR3 loop: CSARDGEALGEQFF. CDR3 DNA sequence: TGCAGTGCTAGAGATGGCGAAGCCTTAGGTGAGCAGTTCTTC.